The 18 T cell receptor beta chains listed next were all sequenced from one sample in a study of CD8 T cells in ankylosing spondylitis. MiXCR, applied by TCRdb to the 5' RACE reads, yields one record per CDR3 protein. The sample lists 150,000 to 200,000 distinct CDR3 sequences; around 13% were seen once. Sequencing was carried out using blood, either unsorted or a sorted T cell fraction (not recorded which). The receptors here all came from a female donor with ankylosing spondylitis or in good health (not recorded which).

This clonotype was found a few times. CDR3 sequence: CASRFPGAAINTGELFF. The CDR3 bases are TGTGCCAGCAGATTTCCAGGAGCGGCGATAAACACCGGGGAGCTGTTTTTT. The V and J genes are TRBV28 and TRBJ2-2; possibly TRBD2 for D (5 bases). V was cut by 6 bases and J by 2 bases, with 19 bases left in between. Germline CDR1 and CDR2: MDHEN and SYDVKM. The CDR3 has 17 amino acids.

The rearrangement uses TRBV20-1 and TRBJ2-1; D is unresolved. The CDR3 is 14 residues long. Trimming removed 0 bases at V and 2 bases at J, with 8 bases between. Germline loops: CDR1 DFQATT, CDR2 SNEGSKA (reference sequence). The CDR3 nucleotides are TGCAGTGCTAGAGAGGGAAACACCTACAATGAGCAGTTCTTC. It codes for CSAREGNTYNEQFF.

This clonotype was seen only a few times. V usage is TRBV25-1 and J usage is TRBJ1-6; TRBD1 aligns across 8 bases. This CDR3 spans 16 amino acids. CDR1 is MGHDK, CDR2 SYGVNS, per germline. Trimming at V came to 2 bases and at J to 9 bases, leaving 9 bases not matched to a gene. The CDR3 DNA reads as TGTGCCAGCAGTGAACCGGGCAGGGGGCTTGGTTCACCCCTCCACTTT. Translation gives CASSEPGRGLGSPLHF.

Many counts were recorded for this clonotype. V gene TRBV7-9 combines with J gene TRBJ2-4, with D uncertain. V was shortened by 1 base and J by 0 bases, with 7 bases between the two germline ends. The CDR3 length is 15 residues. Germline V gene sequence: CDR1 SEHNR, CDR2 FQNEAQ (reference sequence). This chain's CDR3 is CASSLVTPAKNIQYF. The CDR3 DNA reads TGTGCCAGCAGCTTAGTTACCCCAGCCAAAAACATTCAGTACTTC.

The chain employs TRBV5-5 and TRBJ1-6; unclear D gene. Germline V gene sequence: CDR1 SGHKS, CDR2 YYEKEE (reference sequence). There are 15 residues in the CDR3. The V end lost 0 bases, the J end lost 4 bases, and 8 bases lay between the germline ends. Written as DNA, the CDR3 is TGTGCCAGCAGCTTGGAAGAGAGATATAATTCACCCCTCCACTTT. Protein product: CASSLEERYNSPLHF.

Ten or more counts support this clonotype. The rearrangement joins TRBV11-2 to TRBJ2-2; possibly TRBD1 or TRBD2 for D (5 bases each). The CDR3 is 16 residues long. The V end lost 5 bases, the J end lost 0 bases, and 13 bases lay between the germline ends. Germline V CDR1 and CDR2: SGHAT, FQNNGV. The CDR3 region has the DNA TGTGCCAGCAGCCTCCTGAGGGGCTCGAACACCGGGGAGCTGTTTTTT. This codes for CASSLLRGSNTGELFF.

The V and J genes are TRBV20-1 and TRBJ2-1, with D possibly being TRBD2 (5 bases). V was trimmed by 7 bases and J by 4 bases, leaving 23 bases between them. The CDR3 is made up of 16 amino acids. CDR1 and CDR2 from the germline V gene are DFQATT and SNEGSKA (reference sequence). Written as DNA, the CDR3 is TGCAGTGTTTATCCTCCGAGGGCAGGTGTTTACAATGAGCAGTTCTTC. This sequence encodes CSVYPPRAGVYNEQFF.

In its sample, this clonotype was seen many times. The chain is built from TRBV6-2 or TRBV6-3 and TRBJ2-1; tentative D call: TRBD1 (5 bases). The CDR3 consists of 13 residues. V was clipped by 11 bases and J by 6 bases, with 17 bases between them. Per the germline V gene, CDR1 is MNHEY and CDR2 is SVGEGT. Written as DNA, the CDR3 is TGTGCCGGAGCACAGGCGTCCGCCAATGAGCAGTTCTTC. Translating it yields CAGAQASANEQFF.

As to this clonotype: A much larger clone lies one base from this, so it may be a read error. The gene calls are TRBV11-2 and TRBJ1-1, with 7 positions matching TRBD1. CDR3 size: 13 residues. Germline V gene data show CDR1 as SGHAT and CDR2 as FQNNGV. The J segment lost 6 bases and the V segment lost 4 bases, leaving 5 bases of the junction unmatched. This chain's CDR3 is CASSSGQYAEAFF. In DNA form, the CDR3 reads TGTGCCAGCAGCTCGGGACAGTACGCTGAAGCTTTCTTT.

The CDR3 is CASSIISTDYGYTF. The CDR3, as DNA: TGCGCCAGCAGCATCATTTCGACAGACTATGGCTACACCTTC. The rearrangement uses TRBV5-1 and TRBJ1-2; the D gene is possibly TRBD1 (5 bases). From germline, CDR1 is SGHRS and CDR2 YFSETQ. V lost 4 bases to trimming and J lost 3 bases, with 13 bases between them. This CDR3 comprises 14 residues.

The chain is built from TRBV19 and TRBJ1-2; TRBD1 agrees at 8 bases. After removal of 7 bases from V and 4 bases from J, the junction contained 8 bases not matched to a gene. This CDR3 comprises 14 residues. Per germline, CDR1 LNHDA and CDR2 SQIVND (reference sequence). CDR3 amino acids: CASNVRDRRYGYTF. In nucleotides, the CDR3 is TGTGCCAGTAATGTGAGGGACAGGCGCTATGGCTACACCTTC.

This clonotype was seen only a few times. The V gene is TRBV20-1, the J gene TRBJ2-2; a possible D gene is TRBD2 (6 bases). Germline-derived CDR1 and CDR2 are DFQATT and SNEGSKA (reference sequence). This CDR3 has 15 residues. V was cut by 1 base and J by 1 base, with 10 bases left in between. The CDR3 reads CSARASVLNTGELFF. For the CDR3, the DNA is TGCAGTGCTAGAGCTAGCGTCTTGAACACCGGGGAGCTGTTTTTT.

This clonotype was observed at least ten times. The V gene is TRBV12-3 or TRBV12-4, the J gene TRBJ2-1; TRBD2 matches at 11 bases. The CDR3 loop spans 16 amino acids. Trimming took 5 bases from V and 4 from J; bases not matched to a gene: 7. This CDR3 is CASSITRTSGYNEQFF. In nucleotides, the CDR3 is TGTGCCAGCAGTATAACGAGGACTAGCGGGTACAATGAGCAGTTCTTC.

CDR3 nucleotides: TGTGCCAGCAGTTTTGGGGGATCCTACAATGAGCAGTTCTTC. Translation: CASSFGGSYNEQFF. The chain combines TRBV12-3 or TRBV12-4 with TRBJ2-1; D may correspond to TRBD1 or TRBD2 (5 bases each). V was clipped by 3 bases and J by 1 base, with 7 bases between them. This CDR3 comprises 14 residues.

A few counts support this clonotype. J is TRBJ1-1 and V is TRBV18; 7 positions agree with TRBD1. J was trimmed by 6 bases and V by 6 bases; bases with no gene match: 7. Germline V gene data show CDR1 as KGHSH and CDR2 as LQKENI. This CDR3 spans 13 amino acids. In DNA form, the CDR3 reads TGTGCCAGCTCGCCGACAGGGTGGCCTGAAGCTTTCTTT. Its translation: CASSPTGWPEAFF.

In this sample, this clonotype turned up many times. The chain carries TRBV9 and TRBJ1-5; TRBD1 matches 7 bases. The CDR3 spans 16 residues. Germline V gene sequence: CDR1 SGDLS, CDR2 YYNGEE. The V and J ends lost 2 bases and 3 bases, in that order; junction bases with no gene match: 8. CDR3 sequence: CASSVGGEGANQPQHF. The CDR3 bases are TGTGCCAGCAGCGTTGGGGGGGAGGGGGCCAATCAGCCCCAGCATTTT.

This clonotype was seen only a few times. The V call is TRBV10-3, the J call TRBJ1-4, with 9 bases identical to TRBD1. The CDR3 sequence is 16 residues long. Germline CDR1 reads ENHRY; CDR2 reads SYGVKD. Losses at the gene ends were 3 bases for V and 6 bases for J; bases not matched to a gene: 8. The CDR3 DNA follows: TGTGCCATCAGTGATACGAAGACAGGGGGGGATGAAAAACTGTTTTTT. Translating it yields CAISDTKTGGDEKLFF.

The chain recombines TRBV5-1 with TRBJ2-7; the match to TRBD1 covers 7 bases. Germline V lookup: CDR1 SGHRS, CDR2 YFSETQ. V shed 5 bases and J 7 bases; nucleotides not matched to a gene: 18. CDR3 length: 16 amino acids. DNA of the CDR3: TGCGCCAGCAGTTCCCACCGGACAGGTAGCCCGCGAGAGCAGTACTTC. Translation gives CASSSHRTGSPREQYF.